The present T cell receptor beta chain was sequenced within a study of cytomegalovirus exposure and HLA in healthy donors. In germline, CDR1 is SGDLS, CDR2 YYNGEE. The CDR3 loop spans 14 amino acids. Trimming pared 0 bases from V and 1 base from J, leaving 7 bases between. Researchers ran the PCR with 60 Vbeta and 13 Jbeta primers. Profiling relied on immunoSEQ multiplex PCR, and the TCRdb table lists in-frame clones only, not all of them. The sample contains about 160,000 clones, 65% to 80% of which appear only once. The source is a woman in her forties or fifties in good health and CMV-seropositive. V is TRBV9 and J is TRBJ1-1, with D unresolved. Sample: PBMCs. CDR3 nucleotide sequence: TGTGCCAGCAGCGTAGATAGTGGGAACACTGAAGCTTTCTTT. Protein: CASSVDSGNTEAFF.